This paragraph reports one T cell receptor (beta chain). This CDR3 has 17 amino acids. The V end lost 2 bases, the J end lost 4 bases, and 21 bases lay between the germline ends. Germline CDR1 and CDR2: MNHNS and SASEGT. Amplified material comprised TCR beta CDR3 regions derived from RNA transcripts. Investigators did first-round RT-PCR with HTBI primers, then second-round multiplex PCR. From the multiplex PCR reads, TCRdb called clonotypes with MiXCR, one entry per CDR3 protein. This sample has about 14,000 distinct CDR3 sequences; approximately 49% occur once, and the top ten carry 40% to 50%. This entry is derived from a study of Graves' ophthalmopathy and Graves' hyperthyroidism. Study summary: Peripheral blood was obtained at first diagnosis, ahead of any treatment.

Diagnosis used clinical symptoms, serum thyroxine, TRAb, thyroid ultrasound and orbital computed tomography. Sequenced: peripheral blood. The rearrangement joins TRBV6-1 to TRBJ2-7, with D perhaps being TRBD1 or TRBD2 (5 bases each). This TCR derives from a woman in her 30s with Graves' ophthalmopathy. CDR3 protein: CASSEMAGGHFSYEQYF. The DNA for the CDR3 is TGTGCCAGCAGTGAAATGGCTGGGGGTCATTTCTCGTACGAGCAGTACTTC.